The 19 T cell receptor beta chains in this list originate from one sample, sequenced in a study of neurological immune-mediated disorders. TCRdb re-derived calls from the 5' RACE reads in MiXCR, one entry per CDR3 protein. The sample holds tens of thousands of distinct CDR3 sequences, around 3.3% seen once. The sample was PBMCs. These receptors all come from a man in his forties with multiple sclerosis.

The sample holds many counts of this clonotype. V is TRBV29-1 and J is TRBJ2-3; D is uncertain. The germline V gene has CDR1 SQVTM and CDR2 ANQGSEA. The V and J ends lost 2 bases and 8 bases respectively, with 14 bases between them. This CDR3 has 13 residues. The CDR3 sequence: CSVENKSVGTQYF. The DNA for the CDR3 is TGCAGCGTTGAAAACAAAAGTGTGGGTACGCAGTATTTT.

At least ten counts were recorded for this clonotype. The chain joins TRBV7-9 to TRBJ2-7; 9 bases fit TRBD1. The V gene end was trimmed by 5 bases and the J gene end by 5 bases; junction bases not matched to a gene: 10. This CDR3 is built from 15 residues. Germline CDR1 reads SEHNR; CDR2 reads FQNEAQ (reference sequence). CDR3 bases: TGTGCCAGCAGCGCCGGGACAGGGTCGTTTAACGAGCAGTACTTC. This sequence encodes CASSAGTGSFNEQYF. The whole variable domain, filled in from reference TRBV7-9 and TRBJ2-7, reads DTGVSQNPRHKITKRGQNVTFRCDPISEHNRLYWYRQTLGQGPEFLTYFQNEAQLEKSRLLSDRFSAERPKGSFSTLEIQRTEQGDSAMYLCASSAGTGSFNEQYFGPGTRLTVT.

Ten or more counts support this clonotype. This sequence joins TRBV5-1 and TRBJ2-5, with D maybe TRBD2 (5 bases). The CDR3 runs 14 residues. Between the trimmed V and J ends, which lost 2 bases and 0 bases, there was a span of 8 bases. Germline V gene data show CDR1 as SGHRS and CDR2 as YFSETQ. DNA for the CDR3: TGCGCCAGCAGCTTTTACGGGGACCAAGAGACCCAGTACTTC. Its protein product is CASSFYGDQETQYF.

Ten or more counts support this clonotype. The rearrangement links TRBV7-8 to TRBJ2-6; D may match TRBD1 or TRBD2 (6 bases each). V was cut by 5 bases and J by 4 bases, with 21 bases left in between. Germline V lookup: CDR1 SGHVS, CDR2 FQNEAQ. This CDR3 has 18 amino acids. CDR3 loop: CASSRDTQGGSGANVLTF. CDR3 DNA: TGTGCCAGCAGCCGGGACACCCAAGGGGGGTCCGGGGCCAACGTCCTGACTTTC.

This clonotype was found many times. This chain connects TRBV6-4 to TRBJ2-1, with TRBD2 as a possible D gene (5 bases). Per the germline V gene, CDR1 is MRHNA and CDR2 is SNTAGT. Trimming removed 2 bases at V and 6 bases at J, with 11 bases between. This CDR3 region has 14 residues. CDR3 sequence (DNA): TGTGCCAGCAGTGACGAGCGGTTGGGCAATGAGCAGTTCTTC. Its translation is CASSDERLGNEQFF.

This clonotype appeared many times. J is TRBJ2-1 and V is TRBV7-6; D perhaps matches TRBD1 (9 bases). The CDR3 loop spans 20 amino acids. In germline, CDR1 is SGHVS, CDR2 FNYEAQ. V lost 1 base and J lost 6, with 28 bases in between. CDR3 region: CASSLEGQGRLAGFVNEQFF. Written as DNA, the CDR3 is TGTGCCAGCAGCTTAGAGGGACAGGGACGTTTAGCGGGATTTGTCAATGAGCAGTTCTTC.

This clonotype was found many times. The rearrangement joins TRBV29-1 to TRBJ2-7; D possibly uses TRBD1 or TRBD2 (6 bases each). With 5 bases removed from V and 3 bases from J, the gap between germline ends came to 14 bases. Germline loops: CDR1 SQVTM, CDR2 ANQGSEA. CDR3 length equals 13 residues. The CDR3 is CSVSKGGNYEQYF. The CDR3 DNA reads TGCAGCGTTAGTAAGGGGGGAAACTACGAGCAGTACTTC.

This clonotype was recorded at least ten times. This rearrangement joins TRBV7-2 to TRBJ1-5; TRBD1 might be the D (5 bases). The germline CDR1 and CDR2 sequences are SGHTA and FQGNSA. The CDR3 is made up of 16 amino acids. The V end was cut by 4 bases, the J end by 0 bases, with 13 bases between. The CDR3 region has the DNA TGTGCCAGCAGCTCACAAAACAGGTTTAGCAATCAGCCCCAGCATTTT. Its protein is CASSSQNRFSNQPQHF.

This clonotype was seen many times. The V gene is TRBV28, the J gene TRBJ1-2, with no clear D. Germline CDR1 reads MDHEN; CDR2 reads SYDVKM. V was trimmed by 7 bases and J by 4 bases, leaving 22 bases between them. The CDR3 spans 16 residues. DNA of the CDR3: TGTGCCAGCAACTTCAGGTTACCCAGGAGAAGCTATGGCTACACCTTC. Its translation: CASNFRLPRRSYGYTF.

This clonotype was picked up many times. This sequence joins TRBV5-6 and TRBJ1-5; 8 bases match TRBD1. CDR3 length: 13 amino acids. CDR1 is SGHDT, CDR2 YYEEEE, per germline. J lost 5 bases, V lost 4 bases, and 2 bases had no gene match. In DNA, the CDR3 is TGTGCCAGCAGCGTGGACAGGGATCAGCCCCAGCATTTT. Translating gives CASSVDRDQPQHF.

This clonotype was counted many times. V usage is TRBV4-1 and J usage is TRBJ1-1, with 8 bases identical to TRBD1. Germline V lookup: CDR1 MGHRA, CDR2 YSYEKL. Germline trimming cut 4 bases from V and 2 bases from J; bases unmatched to any gene: 15. The CDR3 runs to 18 residues. The CDR3 DNA reads as TGCGCCAGCAGCCCAGCGCAGGGGGCGGCCGGGTTCAACACTGAAGCTTTCTTT. It translates to CASSPAQGAAGFNTEAFF.

At least ten counts were recorded for this clonotype. This chain links TRBV7-8 with TRBJ1-4; a possible D gene is TRBD1 (5 bases). CDR1 is SGHVS and CDR2 is FQNEAQ in the germline V gene. The V gene lost 1 base and the J gene lost 4 bases, with 7 bases spanning the gap. The CDR3 spans 14 residues. The CDR3 nucleotides are TGTGCCAGCAGCTTAGGGACAAATAATGAAAAACTGTTTTTT. It translates to CASSLGTNNEKLFF.

This clonotype was picked up many times. The V call is TRBV7-3, the J call TRBJ2-1, with 11 bases lining up with TRBD2. Germline V CDR1 and CDR2: SGHTA, FQGTGA. J gave up 7 bases and V 4 bases, and 15 bases lay outside the gene matches. The CDR3 totals 18 residues. The CDR3 DNA sequence: TGTGCCAGCAGCTCCAACCGACGTAGCGGGAGGGCTACGAATGAGCAGTTCTTC. This translates into CASSSNRRSGRATNEQFF.

The table lists this clonotype with many counts. V usage is TRBV7-9 and J usage is TRBJ2-3; D not resolved. CDR3 length: 16 amino acids. V lost 2 bases to trimming and J lost 0 bases, with 12 bases between them. Germline V gene sequence: CDR1 SEHNR, CDR2 FQNEAQ (reference sequence). The DNA of the CDR3 is TGTGCCAGCAGCTTATGGTCGCCCAGAAGCACAGATACGCAGTATTTT. It is translated as CASSLWSPRSTDTQYF.

The CDR3 region has the DNA TGCAGCGTTTGGGATAGCAATCAGCCCCAGCATTTT. Protein product: CSVWDSNQPQHF. The chain combines TRBV29-1 with TRBJ1-5; no firm D call. The V gene's germline CDR1 is SQVTM and CDR2 ANQGSEA. V shed 5 bases and J shed 0 bases, with 5 bases lying between them. This CDR3 is 12 amino acids long.

This clonotype was observed at least ten times. The CDR3 reads CASSLEDRALEQYF. In DNA form, the CDR3 reads TGTGCCAGCAGCTTAGAGGACAGGGCCCTCGAGCAGTACTTC. The V call is TRBV7-2, the J call TRBJ2-7, with TRBD1 matching over 8 bases. CDR3 length: 14 residues. Per the germline V gene, CDR1 is SGHTA and CDR2 is FQGNSA. The V gene end was trimmed by 1 base and the J gene end by 6 bases; junction bases not matched to a gene: 5.

This clonotype was seen repeatedly, ten times or more. The chain has TRBV15 and TRBJ2-7; the D gene could be TRBD1 or TRBD2 (5 bases each). This CDR3 comprises 14 residues. In germline, CDR1 is LNHNV, CDR2 YYDKDF (reference sequence). V dropped 1 base and J dropped 1 base, with 8 bases sitting between them. The CDR3 here is CATSRGDGSYEQYF. The CDR3 coding sequence is TGTGCCACCAGCAGAGGGGACGGTTCCTACGAGCAGTACTTC.

This clonotype was recorded at least ten times. V usage is TRBV12-3 or TRBV12-4 and J usage is TRBJ2-5; 10 nucleotides align to TRBD2. V gave up 5 bases and J gave up 1 base; unmatched junction bases: 10. The CDR3 loop spans 17 amino acids. CDR3 loop: CASSPTRLAGLQETQYF. For the CDR3, the DNA is TGTGCCAGCAGTCCCACGCGACTAGCGGGCCTCCAAGAGACCCAGTACTTC.

In this sample, this clonotype is medium-sized. The V gene is TRBV27, the J gene TRBJ2-7; the D gene is possibly TRBD1 (6 bases). Trimming stripped 9 bases from V and 3 bases from J, with 12 bases between. Looked up from germline, CDR1 is MNHEY and CDR2 is SMNVEV (reference sequence). This CDR3 spans 12 amino acids. The CDR3 sequence is CASGDTLYEQYF. The DNA for the CDR3 is TGTGCCAGTGGGGACACCCTCTACGAGCAGTACTTC.